Following are 8 T cell receptor beta chains from one sample sequenced in a study of tumor-infiltrating lymphocytes in primary liver carcinoma. Between roughly 20 and 33 mg of unsorted bulk tissue served as the source from which RNA and DNA were co-extracted. Total RNA (roughly 550 ng) served as template for TCR beta cDNA synthesis primed by a constant-region primer. Modified slightly, ARM-PCR produced TCR beta libraries over three nested multiplex PCR rounds. The two initial PCR rounds, around 11 cycles each, used TRBV1-TRBV30 forward and C-beta reverse primers. TCRdb used MiXCR to reprocess the multiplex PCR reads, holding one entry per CDR3 protein. The sample includes under 150,000 distinct CDR3 sequences, less than 75% of them seen just once. Source material: tumor-adjacent normal liver tissue. Receptors originate from a woman aged 60-75 years with primary liver carcinoma and hepatitis B virus infection.

This clonotype was seen more than once but under ten times. A read error may explain this, as a much larger clone is one base away. The chain recombines TRBV6-5 with TRBJ2-1, with 7 positions matching TRBD1. The V gene end was trimmed by 5 bases and the J gene end by 6 bases; junction bases not matched to a gene: 7. Per the germline V gene, CDR1 is MNHEY and CDR2 is SVGAGI. This CDR3 region has 14 residues. The CDR3 loop reads CASSNKDRRNEQFF. CDR3 DNA sequence: TGTGCCAGCAGTAACAAGGACAGGCGCAATGAGCAGTTCTTC.

V gene TRBV11-2 combines with J gene TRBJ1-1, with a possible D match to TRBD1 (5 bases). Germline assignment: CDR1 SGHAT and CDR2 FQNNGV. V was pared by 9 bases and J by 7 bases, with 39 bases between. The CDR3 sequence is 20 residues long. As DNA, the CDR3 is TGTGCCAGGAGCCCGCATCAGCTCGGACACCTTCGCTTTTGGGGCTATGAAGCTTTCTTT. The encoded protein is CARSPHQLGHLRFWGYEAFF.

Turning to this clonotype: The DNA is omitted, as the CDR3 cannot be located on it reliably, and the CDR3 follows TCRdb's listing. This sequence joins TRBV29-1 and TRBJ2-5. The CDR3 extends over 13 residues, inclusive of both ends. Germline V gives CDR1 SQVTM, CDR2 ANQGSEA. The CDR3 reads CSVGSGSSGTQCF.

A word on this clonotype: A much bigger clone sits one base away, suggesting this may be a read error. The chain links TRBV14 to TRBJ2-1; D not certain. CDR3 length equals 13 residues. The ends were cut back, 4 bases at V and 9 bases at J, with 13 bases in the middle. The germline CDR1 and CDR2 sequences are SGHDN and FVKESK. This CDR3 reads CASSPDRMLEQFF. DNA of the CDR3: TGTGCCAGCAGCCCCGATAGAATGCTTGAGCAGTTCTTC.

As regards this clonotype: A much larger clone differs from this one at a single base, so this may be a read error. This sequence joins TRBV5-4 and TRBJ2-3; tentatively, D is TRBD2 (5 bases). Germline-derived CDR1 and CDR2 are SGHNT and YYREEE (reference sequence). The CDR3 consists of 16 residues. This CDR3 reads CATGPPFGASTDTHYF. Written as DNA, the CDR3 is TGTGCCACCGGTCCCCCATTTGGTGCTAGCACAGATACGCACTATTTT.

Concerning this clonotype: Since the CDR3 does not end with the conserved phenylalanine or tryptophan, this likely comes from a read error. Because the CDR3's place on the DNA is in doubt, the DNA is left out and the CDR3 is given as listed by TCRdb. The chain joins TRBV12-3 or TRBV12-4 to TRBJ2-1. The CDR3 region is 11 residues in length, termini included. The CDR3 is CASSLLGEWFL.

Comments on this clonotype: The junction differs from germline at one of its ends, possibly a read error. Here the CDR3 reads CDSSQAGGTSGSTIYF. CDR3 DNA: TGTGACAGCAGCCAAGCAGGAGGGACCTCTGGAAGCACCATATATTTT. The chain carries TRBV4-2 and TRBJ1-3; a possible D gene is TRBD1 (5 bases). The CDR3 sequence is 16 residues long. Germline lookup yields CDR1 LGHNA and CDR2 YNFKEQ.

A note on this clonotype: A much larger clonotype is one base distant, so this may be a read error. V usage is TRBV28 and J usage is TRBJ2-7; 8 bases are shared with TRBD2. The germline V gene encodes CDR1 MDHEN and CDR2 SYDVKM. V dropped 2 bases and J dropped 6; count of bases not matched to a gene: 6. This CDR3 is 14 amino acids long. The CDR3 nucleotides read TGTGCCAGCAGTTTAGGAGCGGGAGATGCCGAGCAGTACTTC. This translates into CASSLGAGDAEQYF. Full variable domain (remainder filled in from reference TRBV28 and TRBJ2-7): DVKVTQSSRYLVKRTGEKVFLECVQDMDHENMFWYRQDPGLGLRLIYFSYDVKMKEKGDIPEGYSVSREKKERFSLILESASTNQTSMYLCASSLGAGDAEQYFGPGTRLTVT.